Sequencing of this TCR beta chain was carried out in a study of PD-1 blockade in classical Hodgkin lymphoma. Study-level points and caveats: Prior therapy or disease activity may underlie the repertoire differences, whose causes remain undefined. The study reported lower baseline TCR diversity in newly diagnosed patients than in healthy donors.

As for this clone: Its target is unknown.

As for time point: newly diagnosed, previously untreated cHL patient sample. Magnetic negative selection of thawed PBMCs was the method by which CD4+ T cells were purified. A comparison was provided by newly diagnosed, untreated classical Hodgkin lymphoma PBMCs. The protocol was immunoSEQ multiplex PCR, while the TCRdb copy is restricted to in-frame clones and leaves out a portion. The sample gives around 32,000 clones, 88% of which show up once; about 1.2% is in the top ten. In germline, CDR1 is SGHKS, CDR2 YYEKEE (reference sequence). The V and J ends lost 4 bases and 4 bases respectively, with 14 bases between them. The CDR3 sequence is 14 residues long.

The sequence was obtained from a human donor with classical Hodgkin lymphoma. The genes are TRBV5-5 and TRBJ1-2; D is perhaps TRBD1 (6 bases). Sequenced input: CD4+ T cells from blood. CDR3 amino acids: CASSAQTGPYGYTF. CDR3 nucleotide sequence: TGTGCCAGCAGCGCACAGACAGGTCCCTATGGCTACACCTTC.